One TCR beta chain is described in this entry. The ends lost 4 bases at V and 1 base at J; junction bases unmatched: 9. Germline V gives CDR1 SGHDT, CDR2 YYEEEE. The CDR3 consists of 16 residues. These data are taken from a study of blood T cells in healthy people across ages. Study summary: With template switching, about one barcoded beta molecule was captured per two T cells.

The second PCR ran about 6 to 12 cycles with a sample-barcoded 5' primer and J-beta primers. Each of the samples gave a minimum of 2.5 million paired-end reads that contained CDR3. TCRdb reprocessed the 5' RACE reads via MiXCR and lists one record per CDR3 protein. The sample lists 550,000 to 800,000 distinct CDR3 sequences, under 25% seen once, with roughly 3.9% in the top ten. The receptor comes from a man aged 70 or older in good health. Source material: blood. The chain is built from TRBV5-6 and TRBJ2-3; the match to TRBD2 covers 7 bases. The CDR3 sequence is CASSPLEAGGTDTQYF. In DNA form, the CDR3 reads TGTGCCAGCAGCCCTCTTGAGGCGGGAGGCACAGATACGCAGTATTTT.